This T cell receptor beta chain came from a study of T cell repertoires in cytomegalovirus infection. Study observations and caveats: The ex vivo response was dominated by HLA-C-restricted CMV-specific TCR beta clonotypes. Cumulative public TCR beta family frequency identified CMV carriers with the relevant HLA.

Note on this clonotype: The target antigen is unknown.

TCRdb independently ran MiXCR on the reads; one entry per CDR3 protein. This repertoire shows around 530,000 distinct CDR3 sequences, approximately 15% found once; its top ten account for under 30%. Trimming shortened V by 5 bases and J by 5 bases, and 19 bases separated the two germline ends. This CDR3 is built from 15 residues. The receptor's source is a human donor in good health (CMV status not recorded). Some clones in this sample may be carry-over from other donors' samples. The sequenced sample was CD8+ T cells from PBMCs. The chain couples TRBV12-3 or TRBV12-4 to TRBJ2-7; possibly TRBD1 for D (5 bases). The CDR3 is CASSLGVQGVHEQYF. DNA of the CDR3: TGTGCCAGCAGTCTTGGGGTTCAGGGTGTCCACGAGCAGTACTTC.